The sequence of this T cell receptor (beta chain) was determined in a study of Ad26.COV2.S vaccination and SARS-CoV-2 variants. Whole-study context: The study gave Ad26.COV2.S intramuscularly, once or twice 56 days apart.

Profiling relied on immunoSEQ multiplex PCR, and the TCRdb table lists in-frame clones only, not all of them. The table lists some 340,000 clones, around four fifths of them singletons, with 2.1% in the top ten. Germline CDR1 and CDR2: LNHNV and YYDKDF (reference sequence). V shed 0 bases and J shed 8 bases, with 8 bases lying between them. The CDR3 consists of 13 residues. Described treatment: roughly 18 received Ad26.COV2.S at low or high dose, single or two shots; several received placebo; per-sample allocation not given. The study sampled participants on day 63 after the first vaccine or placebo injection. The donor's status was that of an adult aged 18-55 years in Boston.

The rearrangement links TRBV15 to TRBJ2-4; D gene uncertain. Sequencing was performed on peripheral blood, taken in a trial of Ad26.COV2.S vaccine versus placebo. The receptor comes from a person between 18 and 60 years old who received the Ad26.COV2.S COVID-19 vaccine or a placebo. CDR3 sequence (DNA): TGTGCCACCAGCAGAGATGCCACGGACATTCAGTACTTC. This sequence encodes CATSRDATDIQYF.